This T cell receptor (beta chain) was identified in a study of blood T cells in healthy people across ages. Overall study results and limits: A greater number of naive CD4+ cells and higher diversity distinguished long-lived donors from aged donors. In these data, TCR beta diversity tracked strongly with naive T cell percentage.

PCR was performed a second time for about 6 to 11 cycles using a sample-barcoded 5' primer and a J-beta primer mix. Every cDNA molecule carried a tag from a template-switch adaptor bearing 12 random nucleotides. From the 5' RACE reads, TCRdb called clonotypes with MiXCR, one entry per CDR3 protein. The table has about 900,000 distinct CDR3 sequences, less than 80% seen once. This clonotype was seen repeatedly, ten times or more. As yet, its antigen is unknown. Healthy Russian Caucasian donors spanned ages about 6 to 100 years. The CDR3 is made up of 17 amino acids. CDR1 SGDLS and CDR2 YYNGEE come from the germline V gene. V lost 4 bases, J lost 1 base, and 20 bases lay in between.

Sequencing was carried out using blood. V usage is TRBV9 and J usage is TRBJ1-2, with TRBD1 as a possible D gene (6 bases). The sequence derives from a man aged 30 to 39 in good health. CDR3 DNA: TGTGCCAGCAGCCCCAAACTCGGGGGGGGCCTTAACTATGGCTACACCTTC. As protein: CASSPKLGGGLNYGYTF. The complete variable domain, with remaining parts taken from reference TRBV9 and TRBJ1-2, reads DSGVTQTPKHLITATGQRVTLRCSPRSGDLSVYWYQQSLDQGLQFLIQYYNGEERAKGNILERFSAQQFPDLHSELNLSSLELGDSALYFCASSPKLGGGLNYGYTFGSGTRLTVV.